The present T cell receptor (beta chain) was sequenced within a study of T cell repertoires in cytomegalovirus infection. Study-level results: Cumulative frequency of public TCR beta families picked out carriers of CMV plus the relevant HLA.

Concerning this clonotype itself: As yet, its antigen is unknown.

TCRdb itself ran the reads through MiXCR, one entry per CDR3 protein. The sample shows around 900,000 distinct CDR3 sequences, around 32% of them seen only once. This CDR3 spans 16 amino acids. V lost 4 bases and J lost 0, with 13 bases in between. The sample here was cultured CD8+ T cells from PBMCs, taken from culture after CMV antigen stimulation. The V call is TRBV12-3 or TRBV12-4, the J call TRBJ2-4; maybe TRBD1 (6 bases). The TCR was taken from a human donor in good health (CMV status not recorded). Some clones in this sample may be carry-over from other donors' samples. CDR3 DNA sequence: TGTGCCAGCAGTTCCTCAACAGGGCTAGCCAAAAACATTCAGTACTTC. This sequence encodes CASSSSTGLAKNIQYF.